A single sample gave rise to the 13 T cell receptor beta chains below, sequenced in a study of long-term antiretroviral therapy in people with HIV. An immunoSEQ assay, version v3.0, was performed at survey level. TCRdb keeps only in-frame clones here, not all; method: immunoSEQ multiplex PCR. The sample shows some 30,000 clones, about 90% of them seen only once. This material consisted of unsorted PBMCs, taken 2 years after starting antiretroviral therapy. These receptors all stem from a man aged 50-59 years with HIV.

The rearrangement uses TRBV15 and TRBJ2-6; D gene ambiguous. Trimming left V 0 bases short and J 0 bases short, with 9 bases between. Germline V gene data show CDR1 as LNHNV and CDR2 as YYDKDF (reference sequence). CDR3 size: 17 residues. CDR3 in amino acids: CATSRDRRDSGANVLTF. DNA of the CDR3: TGTGCCACCAGCAGAGATCGAAGGGACTCTGGGGCCAACGTCCTGACTTTC.

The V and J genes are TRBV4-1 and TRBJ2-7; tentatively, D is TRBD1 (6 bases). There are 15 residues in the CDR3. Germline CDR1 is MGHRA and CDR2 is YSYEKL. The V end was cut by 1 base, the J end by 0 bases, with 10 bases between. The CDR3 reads CASSQGRGRSYEQYF. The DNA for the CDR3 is TGCGCCAGCAGCCAAGGCAGGGGCCGCTCCTACGAGCAGTACTTC.

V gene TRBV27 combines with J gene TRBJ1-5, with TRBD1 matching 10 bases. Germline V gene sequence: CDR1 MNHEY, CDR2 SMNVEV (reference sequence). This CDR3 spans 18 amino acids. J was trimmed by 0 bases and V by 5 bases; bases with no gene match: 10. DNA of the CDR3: TGTGCCAGCAGTCCACACGGACAGGGGGATGATAGCAATCAGCCCCAGCATTTT. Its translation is CASSPHGQGDDSNQPQHF.

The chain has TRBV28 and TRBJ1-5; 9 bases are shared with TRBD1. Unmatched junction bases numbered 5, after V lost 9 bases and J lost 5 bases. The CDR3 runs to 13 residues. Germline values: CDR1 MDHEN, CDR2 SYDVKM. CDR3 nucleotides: TGTGCCAGTAGAGGGACAGGGCATCAGCCCCAGCATTTT. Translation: CASRGTGHQPQHF.

The CDR3 region is CARSGASGANVLTF. DNA of the CDR3: TGTGCCAGGTCGGGGGCTTCTGGGGCCAACGTCCTGACTTTC. The chain combines TRBV2 with TRBJ2-6; D possibly uses TRBD1 or TRBD2 (6 bases each). CDR1 and CDR2 from the germline V gene are SNHLY and FYNNEI. The CDR3 consists of 14 residues. V was shortened by 9 bases and J by 1 base, with 10 bases between the two germline ends.

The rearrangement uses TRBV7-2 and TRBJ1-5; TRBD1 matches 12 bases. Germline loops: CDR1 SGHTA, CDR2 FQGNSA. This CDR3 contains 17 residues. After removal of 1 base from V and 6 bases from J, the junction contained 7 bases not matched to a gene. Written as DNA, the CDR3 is TGTGCCAGCAGCTTAGGCCCCGGGACAGGGGGCGGTCAGCCCCAGCATTTT. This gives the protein CASSLGPGTGGGQPQHF.

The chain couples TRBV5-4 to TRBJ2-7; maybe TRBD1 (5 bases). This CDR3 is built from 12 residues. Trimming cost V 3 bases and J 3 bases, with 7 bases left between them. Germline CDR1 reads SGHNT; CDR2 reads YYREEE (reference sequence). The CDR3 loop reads CASSSGIYEQYF. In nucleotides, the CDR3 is TGTGCCAGCAGCTCAGGGATCTACGAGCAGTACTTC.

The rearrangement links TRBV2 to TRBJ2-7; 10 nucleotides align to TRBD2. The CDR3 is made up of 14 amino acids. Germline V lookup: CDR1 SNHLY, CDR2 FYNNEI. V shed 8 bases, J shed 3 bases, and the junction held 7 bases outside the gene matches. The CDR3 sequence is CASETSGQVYEQYF. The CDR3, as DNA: TGTGCCAGCGAGACTAGCGGGCAAGTCTACGAGCAGTACTTC.

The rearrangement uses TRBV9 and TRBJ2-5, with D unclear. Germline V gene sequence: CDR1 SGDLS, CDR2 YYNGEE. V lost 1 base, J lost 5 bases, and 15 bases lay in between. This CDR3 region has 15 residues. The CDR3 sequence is CASSVSFWTSETQYF. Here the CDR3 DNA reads TGTGCCAGCAGCGTAAGTTTCTGGACGTCGGAGACCCAGTACTTC.

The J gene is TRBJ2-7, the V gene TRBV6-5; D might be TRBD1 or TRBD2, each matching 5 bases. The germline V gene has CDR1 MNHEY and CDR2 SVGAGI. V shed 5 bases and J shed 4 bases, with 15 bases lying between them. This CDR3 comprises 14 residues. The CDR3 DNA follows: TGTGCCAGCAGTACCCGGGACGTCAAGTACGAGCAGTACTTC. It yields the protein CASSTRDVKYEQYF.

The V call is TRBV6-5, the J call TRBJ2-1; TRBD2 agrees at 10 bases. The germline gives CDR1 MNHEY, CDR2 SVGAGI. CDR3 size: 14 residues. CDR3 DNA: TGTGGGTCAGCGGGAGGGAGCTCCTACAATGAGCAGTTCTTC. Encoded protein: CGSAGGSSYNEQFF.

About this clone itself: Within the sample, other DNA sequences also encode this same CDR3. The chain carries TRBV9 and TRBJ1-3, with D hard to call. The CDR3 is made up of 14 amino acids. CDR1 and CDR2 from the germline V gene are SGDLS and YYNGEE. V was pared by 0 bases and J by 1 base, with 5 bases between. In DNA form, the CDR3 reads TGTGCCAGCAGCGTAGCGGGTTCTGGAAACACCATATATTTT. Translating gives CASSVAGSGNTIYF.

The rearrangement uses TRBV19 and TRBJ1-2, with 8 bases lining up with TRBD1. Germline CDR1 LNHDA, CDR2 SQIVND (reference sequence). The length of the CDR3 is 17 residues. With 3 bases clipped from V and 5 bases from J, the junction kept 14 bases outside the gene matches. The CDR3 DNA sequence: TGTGCCAGTAGTATCCACGGGACAGGAAGGTTATTGTATGGCTACACCTTC. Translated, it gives CASSIHGTGRLLYGYTF.